This passage covers 9 T cell receptor beta chains from one sample sequenced in a study of CD8+ T cells in alopecia areata. Extracted RNA was reverse transcribed, and the resulting cDNA served as sequencing template. TCRdb's table, derived via immunoSEQ multiplex PCR, lists solely in-frame clones and lacks some. The profile shows 95,000 to 120,000 clones, roughly 64% of them singletons. The sample was CD8+ T cells sorted from blood. The receptors stem from a human donor in good health.

This CDR3 reads CASSSGTTPQETQYF. For the CDR3, the DNA is TGTGCCAGCAGCTCCGGGACCACCCCACAAGAGACCCAGTACTTC. The J gene is TRBJ2-5, the V gene TRBV7-4, with D perhaps matching TRBD1 or TRBD2 (5 bases each). The ends were cut back, 4 bases at V and 2 bases at J, with 14 bases in the middle. This CDR3 spans 15 amino acids. CDR1 SGHVT and CDR2 SQSDAQ come from the germline V gene.

This CDR3 is CASSLWGDEQETQYF. The CDR3 DNA reads as TGTGCCAGCAGTTTATGGGGGGACGAACAAGAGACCCAGTACTTC. The chain combines TRBV28 with TRBJ2-5; TRBD1 or TRBD2 may be the D gene (5 bases each). The CDR3 runs 15 residues. Deletions cut 0 bases from V and 2 bases from J, with 10 bases between. The germline V gene has CDR1 MDHEN and CDR2 SYDVKM.

J is TRBJ2-5 and V is TRBV28; TRBD1 matches at 10 bases. V was clipped by 3 bases and J by 5 bases; unmatched bases: 3. In germline, CDR1 is MDHEN, CDR2 SYDVKM. CDR3 length: 14 residues. The CDR3 DNA reads as TGTGCCAGCAGTTTGACAGGGGGCATGGAGACCCAGTACTTC. As protein: CASSLTGGMETQYF.

The chain is built from TRBV30 and TRBJ1-1; D call uncertain. Trimming took off 4 bases at V and 0 bases at J, with 12 bases between the two ends. The CDR3 runs 14 residues. CDR1 GTSNPN and CDR2 SVGIG come from the germline V gene (reference sequence). In DNA form, the CDR3 reads TGTGCCTGGACGGTGGGTCCGCTGAACACTGAAGCTTTCTTT. Translation: CAWTVGPLNTEAFF.

This clone occurred a few times. The chain joins TRBV27 to TRBJ2-3; D gene ambiguous. V lost 0 bases and J lost 0, with 10 bases in between. The CDR3 sequence is 16 residues long. The germline gives CDR1 MNHEY, CDR2 SMNVEV (reference sequence). This CDR3 reads CASSLSRWTSTDTQYF. CDR3 in DNA: TGTGCCAGCAGTTTATCACGATGGACGAGCACAGATACGCAGTATTTT.

The chain has TRBV7-9 and TRBJ2-7, with 7 bases aligning to TRBD1. The CDR3 runs to 14 residues. J lost 0 bases, V lost 4 bases, and 3 bases had no gene match. The germline gives CDR1 SEHNR, CDR2 FQNEAQ (reference sequence). CDR3 amino acids: CASSSGQTSYEQYF. The CDR3 coding sequence is TGTGCCAGCAGCTCGGGACAGACCTCCTACGAGCAGTACTTC. Combining the CDR3 with reference TRBV7-9 and TRBJ2-7 gives the whole variable domain DTGVSQNPRHKITKRGQNVTFRCDPISEHNRLYWYRQTLGQGPEFLTYFQNEAQLEKSRLLSDRFSAERPKGSFSTLEIQRTEQGDSAMYLCASSSGQTSYEQYFGPGTRLTVT.

The chain couples TRBV28 to TRBJ1-5; possible D gene TRBD1, 5 bases. This CDR3 region has 15 residues. The ends were cut back, 5 bases at V and 6 bases at J, with 17 bases in the middle. The germline V gene has CDR1 MDHEN and CDR2 SYDVKM. CDR3 DNA: TGTGCCAGCAGTCGCCGGGTGGGGACGGGTCAGCCCCAGCATTTT. Amino acids: CASSRRVGTGQPQHF.

This chain joins TRBV4-2 and TRBJ2-1; D might be TRBD2 (5 bases). Germline V CDR1 and CDR2: LGHNA, YNFKEQ. The CDR3 loop spans 12 amino acids. V lost 8 bases to trimming and J lost 8 bases, with 13 bases between them. The CDR3: CASLDSRDEQFF. The CDR3 DNA reads as TGTGCCAGCTTGGACTCCCGCGATGAGCAGTTCTTC.

The gene calls are TRBV10-3 and TRBJ2-1; the D gene is possibly TRBD1 (6 bases). CDR3 length: 14 amino acids. V gave up 5 bases and J gave up 4 bases, with 12 bases separating them. Germline V lookup: CDR1 ENHRY, CDR2 SYGVKD. The CDR3 sequence is CAISTGTWYNEQFF. CDR3 DNA: TGTGCCATCAGTACAGGGACATGGTACAATGAGCAGTTCTTC.